This is a list of T cell receptor beta chains from one sample in a study of shared clonotypes between healthy human individuals. The repertoire was sequenced with immunoSEQ multiplex PCR; TCRdb's copy has only in-frame clones and lacks some. The data show roughly 500,000 clones, more than 75% seen once. The material sequenced was PBMCs. Receptors were obtained from a woman aged 35 to 49 in good health. Some clones in this sample may be carry-over from other donors' samples. Each CDR3 is given with its conserved first and last residue. A D gene is named only where the DNA matches it firmly. Clone size, where shown, is once, few, many, or a class for clones that have expanded.

clone_size	d_call	v_call	j_call	cdr3_nt	cdr3_aa
-	-	TRBV6-6	TRBJ2-3	TGTGCCAGCAGTTTCGGCAGGGGCACAGATACGCAGTATTTT	CASSFGRGTDTQYF
-	-	TRBV25-1	TRBJ1-3	TGTGCCAGCAGTGCACCAGGCTCTGGAAACACCATATATTTT	CASSAPGSGNTIYF
-	TRBD1	TRBV11-1	TRBJ1-1	TGTGCCAGCAGCTCGACAGGGGGCATGAACACTGAAGCTTTCTTT	CASSSTGGMNTEAFF
few	TRBD2	TRBV5-1	TRBJ2-1	TGCGCCAGCAGCTTGGCGGGACTAGCGGGAGTACATATTTTCTTC	CASSLAGLAGVHIFF
-	-	TRBV30	TRBJ1-1	TGTGCCTGGAGTGTACTAAGGGTTTTCGGGACGGATACGGCGAACACTGAAGCTTTCTTT	CAWSVLRVFGTDTANTEAFF
-	-	TRBV7-2	TRBJ1-2	TGTGCCAGCAGCTTAGGGGGAGCTGGCCCCCTCTATGGCTACACCTTC	CASSLGGAGPLYGYTF
-	-	TRBV28	TRBJ1-5	TGTGCCAGCCACGGTCGGCAGGGAGTCATGATACCCAATCAGCCCCAGCATTTT	CASHGRQGVMIPNQPQHF
-	TRBD2	TRBV28	TRBJ2-7	TGTGCCAGCAGCCCCCCGGCTAGCGGGAGGCCCTACGAGCAGTACTTC	CASSPPASGRPYEQYF
-	TRBD2	TRBV7-6	TRBJ2-1	TGTGCCAGCAGCCCCGGGACTAGCGTTGACAATGAGCAGTTCTTC	CASSPGTSVDNEQFF
-	TRBD1	TRBV15	TRBJ2-2	TGTGCCACCAGCGGGACAGGGGCTGCCGGGGAGCTGTTTTTT	CATSGTGAAGELFF
once	-	TRBV7-2	TRBJ1-1	TGTGCCAGCAGCTTCGGCAGGAACACTGAAGCTTTCTTT	CASSFGRNTEAFF
-	-	TRBV10-3	TRBJ2-3	TGTGCCGCTCGGGACGTAACTAGCACAGATACGCAGTATTTT	CAARDVTSTDTQYF
-	TRBD2	TRBV18	TRBJ2-1	TGTGCCAGCTCACCACGACGGGAGGGCTACAATGAGCAGTTCTTC	CASSPRREGYNEQFF
-	TRBD1	TRBV9	TRBJ1-3	TGTGCCAGCAGCGTGGGACAGGGGGCTTCCTTAAACACCATATATTTT	CASSVGQGASLNTIYF
-	TRBD2	TRBV15	TRBJ2-3	TGTGCCACCAGCAGCCCGGGAGCGGGAGGCTTCACAGATACGCAGTATTTT	CATSSPGAGGFTDTQYF
few	-	TRBV2	TRBJ2-2	TGTGCCAGCAGTGAATTAAGTAGAACCGGGGAGCTGTTTTTT	CASSELSRTGELFF
-	TRBD2	TRBV7-3	TRBJ2-3	TGTGCCAGCAGCTCAGGACTAGCGGGAGGGGCAGATACGCAGTATTTT	CASSSGLAGGADTQYF
once	TRBD1	TRBV7-8	TRBJ2-1	TGTGCCAGCAGCTTAGTACAGGGGGCTGGAAATGAGCAGTTCTTC	CASSLVQGAGNEQFF
-	-	TRBV6-5	TRBJ1-1	TGTGCCAGCAGTTACTCGTCTGGGGACACTGAAGCTTTCTTT	CASSYSSGDTEAFF
-	TRBD1	TRBV2	TRBJ1-2	TGTGCCAGCAGTGAATCGGCAGGGGGTGGCTACACCTTC	CASSESAGGGYTF
-	-	TRBV27	TRBJ2-5	TGTGCCAGCAGTAAAACCCGAAGTGGCCGCCAAGAGACCCAGTACTTC	CASSKTRSGRQETQYF
-	TRBD2	TRBV27	TRBJ2-7	TGTGCCAGCAGTTTAAAGGCGGGGCGGGAGGGGTACGAGCAGTACTTC	CASSLKAGREGYEQYF
-	-	TRBV19	TRBJ1-5	TGTGCCAGCGGGGGACATCGGAATGCAGGTCAGCCCCAGCATTTT	CASGGHRNAGQPQHF
-	-	TRBV30	TRBJ2-5	TGTGCCTGGAGTAGGGGACCCTCGGAGACCCAGTACTTC	CAWSRGPSETQYF
-	TRBD1	TRBV18	TRBJ1-1	TGTGCCAGCTCACCACCGGGGACAGGGTTGAACACTGAAGCTTTCTTT	CASSPPGTGLNTEAFF
-	-	TRBV4-1	TRBJ1-2	TGCGCCAGCAGCCAGCCTTTCGGAGGGAAGAACTATGGCTACACCTTC	CASSQPFGGKNYGYTF
-	TRBD1	TRBV7-2	TRBJ2-7	TGTGCCAGCAGCCTAAGGACAGGGCGGACCCACTACGAGCAGTACTTC	CASSLRTGRTHYEQYF
-	-	TRBV5-4	TRBJ2-7	TGTGCCAGCAGCTTGTATCCGGAAACCTACGAGCAGTACTTC	CASSLYPETYEQYF
-	TRBD1	TRBV2	TRBJ2-7	TGTGCCATTCGAGGGGGCGCTTCCTACGAGCAGTACTTC	CAIRGGASYEQYF
-	TRBD1	TRBV5-6	TRBJ2-3	TGTGCCAGCAGCCTACGACAGGGGGCAAAAGATACGCAGTATTTT	CASSLRQGAKDTQYF
-	TRBD1	TRBV4-3	TRBJ1-6	TGCGCCAGCAGCCAAGATTATTTCGGGACAGGGAGTTCACCCCTCCACTTT	CASSQDYFGTGSSPLHF
-	TRBD2	TRBV7-9	TRBJ2-1	TGTGCCAGCACTACTAGCGGGGACTACAATGAGCAGTTCTTC	CASTTSGDYNEQFF
-	TRBD2	TRBV5-1	TRBJ2-1	TGCGCCAGCAGCTTAAGACTAGCGGGTGCTTACAATGAGCAGTTCTTC	CASSLRLAGAYNEQFF
many	TRBD2	TRBV11-3	TRBJ2-1	TGTGCCAGCAGCGTTCAAGGCCTAGCGGGAAACAATGAGCAGTTCTTC	CASSVQGLAGNNEQFF
-	TRBD1	TRBV10-1	TRBJ2-1	TGCGCCAGCAGTGAGGACAGGGTTAATGAGCAGTTCTTC	CASSEDRVNEQFF
-	-	TRBV30	TRBJ1-2	TGTGCCTGGAGTGTGGGCCGAGGAGAGTATGGCTACACCTTC	CAWSVGRGEYGYTF
-	TRBD2	TRBV28	TRBJ2-2	TGTGCCAGCAGTTTAATGGGTAGCGGGAGTGCCGGGGAGCTGTTTTTT	CASSLMGSGSAGELFF
-	-	TRBV9	TRBJ2-1	TGTGCCAGCAGCGCGCAGGATTACTACAATGAGCAGTTCTTC	CASSAQDYYNEQFF
-	TRBD1	TRBV9	TRBJ2-2	TGTGCCAGCAGCGTAGGGACAGGGCTGAACACCGGGGAGCTGTTTTTT	CASSVGTGLNTGELFF
-	-	TRBV29-1	TRBJ2-7	TGCAGCGTTGAGGGTCCCTACGAGCAGTACTTC	CSVEGPYEQYF
-	-	TRBV7-3	TRBJ2-1	TGTGCCAGCAGCTCCAACAGGTACAATGAGCAGTTCTTC	CASSSNRYNEQFF
few	-	TRBV9	TRBJ1-1	TGTGCCAGCAGCGTGCAGGACCCCACTGAAGCTTTCTTT	CASSVQDPTEAFF
-	TRBD2	TRBV2	TRBJ2-1	TGTGCCAGCAGAGGACTAGCGGGCATGAGCTCCTACAATGAGCAGTTCTTC	CASRGLAGMSSYNEQFF
once	TRBD2	TRBV6-5	TRBJ2-7	TGTGCCAGCAGTTACCTAGCGGGCGGGCGGAACGAGCAGTACTTC	CASSYLAGGRNEQYF
-	-	TRBV28	TRBJ2-1	TGTGCCAGCAGTTTATTTAGGGGATACAACAATGAGCAGTTCTTC	CASSLFRGYNNEQFF
-	-	TRBV14	TRBJ1-3	TGTGCCAGCAGCTACCGCGGGGGCAACACCATATATTTT	CASSYRGGNTIYF
-	TRBD1	TRBV18	TRBJ1-1	TGTGCCAGCTCCCTCACACAGGGGGCGAACACTGAAGCTTTCTTT	CASSLTQGANTEAFF
-	-	TRBV10-3	TRBJ1-3	TGTGCCATCACCAAGGGGACACCCTCTGGAAACACCATATATTTT	CAITKGTPSGNTIYF
-	TRBD2	TRBV10-3	TRBJ2-3	TGTGCCATCAGTGAGTCGGCTAGCGGGAGGAACACAGATACGCAGTATTTT	CAISESASGRNTDTQYF
-	TRBD2	TRBV18	TRBJ2-7	TGTGCCAGCTCCCCGACTAGCGGGAGGGGCAACGAGCAGTACTTC	CASSPTSGRGNEQYF
-	-	TRBV18	TRBJ1-1	TGTGCCAGCTCACCAGTGTTGTCCCGCCCTGAAGCTTTCTTT	CASSPVLSRPEAFF
-	-	TRBV27	TRBJ2-5	TGTGCCAGCAGTGACAGGAATGATGGGACCCAGTACTTC	CASSDRNDGTQYF
-	-	TRBV6-1	TRBJ1-2	TGTGCCAGCAGCACGGGACCTGAGGACGGCTACACCTTC	CASSTGPEDGYTF
-	-	TRBV7-9	TRBJ2-6	TGTGCCAGCAGCTGGGCCGACTCTGGGGCCAACGTCCTGACTTTC	CASSWADSGANVLTF
once	TRBD2	TRBV5-1	TRBJ2-5	TGCGCCAGCAGCTTGGCGCTAGCGGGAGACCAAGAGACCCAGTACTTC	CASSLALAGDQETQYF
-	TRBD1	TRBV6-5	TRBJ2-5	TGTGCCAGCAGACGCGGACAGGGTGGAGAGACCCAGTACTTC	CASRRGQGGETQYF
-	-	TRBV18	TRBJ2-7	TGTGCCAGCTCACCTAATCCCTTATTAGGTACCTACGAGCAGTACTTC	CASSPNPLLGTYEQYF
-	-	TRBV28	TRBJ2-5	TGTGCCAGCAGTTTAAACGGGCCTCAAGAGACCCAGTACTTC	CASSLNGPQETQYF
-	-	TRBV2	TRBJ1-4	TGTGCCAGCAGTGAGGTCAGGGCAGCTGAAAAACTGTTTTTT	CASSEVRAAEKLFF
-	-	TRBV5-1	TRBJ2-3	TGCGCCAGCAGCCGTAGCGGAGATACGCAGTATTTT	CASSRSGDTQYF